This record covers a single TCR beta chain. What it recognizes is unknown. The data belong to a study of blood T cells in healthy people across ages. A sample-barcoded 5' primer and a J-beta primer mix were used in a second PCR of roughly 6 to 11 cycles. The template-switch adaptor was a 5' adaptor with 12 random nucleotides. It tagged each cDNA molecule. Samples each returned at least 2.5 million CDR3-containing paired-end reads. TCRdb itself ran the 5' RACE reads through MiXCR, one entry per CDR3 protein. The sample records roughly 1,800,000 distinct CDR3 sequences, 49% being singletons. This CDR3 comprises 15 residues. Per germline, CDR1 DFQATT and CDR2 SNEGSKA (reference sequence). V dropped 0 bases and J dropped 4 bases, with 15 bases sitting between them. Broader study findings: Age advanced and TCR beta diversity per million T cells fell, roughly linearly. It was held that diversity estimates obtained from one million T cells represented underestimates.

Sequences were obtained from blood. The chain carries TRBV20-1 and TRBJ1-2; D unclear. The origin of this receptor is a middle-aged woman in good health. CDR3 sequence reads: CSARDVRQHLYGYTF. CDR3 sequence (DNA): TGCAGTGCTAGAGATGTGAGGCAGCACCTCTATGGCTACACCTTC.